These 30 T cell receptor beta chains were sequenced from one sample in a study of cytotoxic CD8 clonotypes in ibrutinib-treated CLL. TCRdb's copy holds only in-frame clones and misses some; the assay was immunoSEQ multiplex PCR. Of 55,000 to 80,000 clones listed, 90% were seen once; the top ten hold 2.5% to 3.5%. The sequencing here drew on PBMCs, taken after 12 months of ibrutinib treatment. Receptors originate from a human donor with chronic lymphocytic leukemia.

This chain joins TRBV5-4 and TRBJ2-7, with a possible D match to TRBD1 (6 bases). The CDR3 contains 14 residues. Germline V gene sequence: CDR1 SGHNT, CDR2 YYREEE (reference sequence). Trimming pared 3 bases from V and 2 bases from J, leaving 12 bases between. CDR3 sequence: CASSSHRDPYEQYF. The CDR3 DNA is TGTGCCAGCAGCTCACACAGGGACCCCTACGAGCAGTACTTC.

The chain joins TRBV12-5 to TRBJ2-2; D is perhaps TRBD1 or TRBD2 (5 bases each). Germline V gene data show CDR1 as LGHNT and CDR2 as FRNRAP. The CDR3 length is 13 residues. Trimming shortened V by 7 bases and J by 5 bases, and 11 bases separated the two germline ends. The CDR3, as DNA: TGTGCTAGTGCCCTTTGGGGGACCGGGGAGCTGTTTTTT. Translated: CASALWGTGELFF.

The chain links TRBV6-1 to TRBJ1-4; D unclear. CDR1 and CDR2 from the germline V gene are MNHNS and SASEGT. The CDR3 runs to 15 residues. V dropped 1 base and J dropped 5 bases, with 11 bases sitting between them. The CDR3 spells CASSEGQARNEKLFF. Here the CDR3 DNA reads TGTGCCAGCAGTGAAGGTCAGGCCCGAAATGAAAAACTGTTTTTT.

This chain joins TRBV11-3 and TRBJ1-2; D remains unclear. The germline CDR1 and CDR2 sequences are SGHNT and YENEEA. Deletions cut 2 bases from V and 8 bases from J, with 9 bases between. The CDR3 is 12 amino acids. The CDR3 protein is CASSLITYGYTF. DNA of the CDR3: TGTGCCAGCAGCTTAATTACGTACGGCTACACCTTC.

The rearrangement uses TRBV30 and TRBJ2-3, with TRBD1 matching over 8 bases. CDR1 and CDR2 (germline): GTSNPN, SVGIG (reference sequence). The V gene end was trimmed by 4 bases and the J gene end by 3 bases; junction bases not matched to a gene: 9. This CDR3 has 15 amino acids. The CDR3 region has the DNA TGTGCCTGGACCCTCGGACAGGGACGGACAGATACGCAGTATTTT. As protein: CAWTLGQGRTDTQYF.

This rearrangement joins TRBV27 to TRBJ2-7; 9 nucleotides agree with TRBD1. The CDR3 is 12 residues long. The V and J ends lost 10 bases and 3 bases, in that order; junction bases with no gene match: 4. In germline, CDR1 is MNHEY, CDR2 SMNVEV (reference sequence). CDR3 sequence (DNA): TGTGCCACAGGACAGGGGCGCTACGAGCAGTACTTC. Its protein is CATGQGRYEQYF.

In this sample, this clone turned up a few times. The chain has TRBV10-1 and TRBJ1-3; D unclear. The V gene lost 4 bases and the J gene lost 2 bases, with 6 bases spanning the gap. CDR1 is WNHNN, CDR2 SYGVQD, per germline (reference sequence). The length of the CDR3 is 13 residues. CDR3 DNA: TGCGCCAGCAGTGTGGACCCTGGAAACACCATATATTTT. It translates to CASSVDPGNTIYF.

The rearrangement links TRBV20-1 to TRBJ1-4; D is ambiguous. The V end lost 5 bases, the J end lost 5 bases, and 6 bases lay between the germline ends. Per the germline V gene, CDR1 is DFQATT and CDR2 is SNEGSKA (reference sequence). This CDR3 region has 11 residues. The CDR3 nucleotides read TGCAGTGCTCTAACGAATGAAAAACTGTTTTTT. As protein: CSALTNEKLFF.

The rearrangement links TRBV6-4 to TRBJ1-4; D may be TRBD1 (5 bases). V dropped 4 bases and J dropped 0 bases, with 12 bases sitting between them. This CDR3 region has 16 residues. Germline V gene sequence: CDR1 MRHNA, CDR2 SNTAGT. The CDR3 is CASSVGTEPTNEKLFF. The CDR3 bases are TGTGCCAGCAGTGTAGGGACTGAGCCAACTAATGAAAAACTGTTTTTT.

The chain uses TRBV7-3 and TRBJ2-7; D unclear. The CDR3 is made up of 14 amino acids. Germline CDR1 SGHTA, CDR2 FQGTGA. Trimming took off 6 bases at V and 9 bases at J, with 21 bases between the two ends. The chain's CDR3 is CASSLFDAHSWQYF. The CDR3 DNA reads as TGTGCCAGCAGTCTTTTTGACGCCCATTCCTGGCAGTACTTC.

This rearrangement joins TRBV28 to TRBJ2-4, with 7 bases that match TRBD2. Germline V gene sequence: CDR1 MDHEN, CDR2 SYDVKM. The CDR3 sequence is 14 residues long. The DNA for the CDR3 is TGTGCGGGAGGGGTAGGTCCGCCGTTTAACATTCAGTACTTC. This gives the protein CAGGVGPPFNIQYF.

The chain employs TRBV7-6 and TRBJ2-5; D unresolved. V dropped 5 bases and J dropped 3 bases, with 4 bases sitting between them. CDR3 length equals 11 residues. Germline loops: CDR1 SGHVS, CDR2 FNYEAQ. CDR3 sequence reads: CASSTKETQYF. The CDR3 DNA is TGTGCCAGCAGCACAAAAGAGACCCAGTACTTC.

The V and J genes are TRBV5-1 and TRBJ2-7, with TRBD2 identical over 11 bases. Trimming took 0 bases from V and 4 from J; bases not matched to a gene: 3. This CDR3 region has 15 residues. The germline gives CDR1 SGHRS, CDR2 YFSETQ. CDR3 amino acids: CASSLAGTSGYEQYF. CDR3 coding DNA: TGCGCCAGCAGCTTGGCCGGGACTAGCGGATACGAGCAGTACTTC.

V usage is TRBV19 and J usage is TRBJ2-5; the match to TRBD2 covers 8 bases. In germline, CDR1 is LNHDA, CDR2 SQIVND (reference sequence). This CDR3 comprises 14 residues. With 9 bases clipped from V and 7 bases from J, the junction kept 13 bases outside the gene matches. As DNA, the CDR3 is TGTGCCAGCGACGAACTGAGCGGGGGCGGGACCCAGTACTTC. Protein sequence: CASDELSGGGTQYF.

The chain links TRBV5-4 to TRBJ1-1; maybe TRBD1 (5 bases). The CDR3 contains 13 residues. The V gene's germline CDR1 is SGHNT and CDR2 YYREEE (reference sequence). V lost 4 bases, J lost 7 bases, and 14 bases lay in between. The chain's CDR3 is CASSMVFGGEAFF. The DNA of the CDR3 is TGTGCCAGCAGCATGGTTTTCGGGGGTGAAGCTTTCTTT. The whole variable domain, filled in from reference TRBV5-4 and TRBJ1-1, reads ETGVTQSPTHLIKTRGQQVTLRCSSQSGHNTVSWYQQALGQGPQFIFQYYREEENGRGNFPPRFSGLQFPNYSSELNVNALELDDSALYLCASSMVFGGEAFFGQGTRLTVV.

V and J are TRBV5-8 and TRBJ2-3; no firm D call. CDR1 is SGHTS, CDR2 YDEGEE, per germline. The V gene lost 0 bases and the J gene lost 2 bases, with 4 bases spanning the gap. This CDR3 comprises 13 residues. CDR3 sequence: CASSLGYTDTQYF. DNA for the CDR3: TGTGCCAGCAGCTTGGGATACACAGATACGCAGTATTTT.

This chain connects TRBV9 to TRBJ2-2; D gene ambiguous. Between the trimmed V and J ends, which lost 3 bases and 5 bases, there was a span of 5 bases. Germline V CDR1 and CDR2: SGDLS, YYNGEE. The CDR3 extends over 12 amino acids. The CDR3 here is CASSEETGELFF. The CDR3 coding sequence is TGTGCCAGCAGCGAAGAGACCGGGGAGCTGTTTTTT.

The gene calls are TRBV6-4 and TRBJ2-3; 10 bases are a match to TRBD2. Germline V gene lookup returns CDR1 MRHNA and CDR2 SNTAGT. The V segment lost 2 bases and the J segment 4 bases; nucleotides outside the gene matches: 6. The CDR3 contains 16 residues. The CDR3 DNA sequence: TGTGCCAGCAGTGACGCTAGCGGGAGCCTGGCAGATACGCAGTATTTT. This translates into CASSDASGSLADTQYF.

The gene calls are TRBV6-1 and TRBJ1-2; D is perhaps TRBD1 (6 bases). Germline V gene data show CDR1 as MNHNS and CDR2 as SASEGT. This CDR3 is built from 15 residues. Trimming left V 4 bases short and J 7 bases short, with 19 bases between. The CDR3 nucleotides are TGTGCCAGCAGTGGAAACAGGGTGGGGCAGGGTGGCTACACCTTC. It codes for CASSGNRVGQGGYTF.

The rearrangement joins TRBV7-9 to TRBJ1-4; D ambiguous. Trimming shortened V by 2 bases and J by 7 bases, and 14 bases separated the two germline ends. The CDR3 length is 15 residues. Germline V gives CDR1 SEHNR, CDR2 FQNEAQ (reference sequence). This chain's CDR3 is CASSLLGEGSEKLFF. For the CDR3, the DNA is TGTGCCAGCAGCTTACTTGGGGAGGGTAGTGAAAAACTGTTTTTT. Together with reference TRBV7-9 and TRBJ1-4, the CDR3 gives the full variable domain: DTGVSQNPRHKITKRGQNVTFRCDPISEHNRLYWYRQTLGQGPEFLTYFQNEAQLEKSRLLSDRFSAERPKGSFSTLEIQRTEQGDSAMYLCASSLLGEGSEKLFFGSGTQLSVL.

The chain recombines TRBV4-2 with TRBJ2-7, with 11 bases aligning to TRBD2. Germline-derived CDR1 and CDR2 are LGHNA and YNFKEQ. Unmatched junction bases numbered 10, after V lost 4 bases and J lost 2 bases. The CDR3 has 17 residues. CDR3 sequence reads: CASSLLLGTSGTYEQYF. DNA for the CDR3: TGTGCCAGCAGCCTTCTCCTAGGGACTAGCGGTACCTACGAGCAGTACTTC.

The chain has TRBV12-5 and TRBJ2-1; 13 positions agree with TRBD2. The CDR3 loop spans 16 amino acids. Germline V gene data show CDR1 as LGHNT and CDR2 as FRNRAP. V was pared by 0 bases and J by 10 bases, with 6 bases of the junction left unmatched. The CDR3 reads CASGLVQGLAGVEQFF. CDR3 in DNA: TGTGCTAGTGGTTTGGTACAAGGACTAGCGGGAGTAGAGCAGTTCTTC.

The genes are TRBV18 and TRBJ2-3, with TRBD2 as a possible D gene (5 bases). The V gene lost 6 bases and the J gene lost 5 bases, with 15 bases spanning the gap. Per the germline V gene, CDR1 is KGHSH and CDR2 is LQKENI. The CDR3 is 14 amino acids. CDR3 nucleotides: TGTGCCAGCTCCAAACCCACCGAGGGAGATACGCAGTATTTT. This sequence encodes CASSKPTEGDTQYF. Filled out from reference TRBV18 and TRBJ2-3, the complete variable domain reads NAGVMQNPRHLVRRRGQEARLRCSPMKGHSHVYWYRQLPEEGLKFMVYLQKENIIDESGMPKERFSAEFPKEGPSILRIQQVVRGDSAAYFCASSKPTEGDTQYFGPGTRLTVL.

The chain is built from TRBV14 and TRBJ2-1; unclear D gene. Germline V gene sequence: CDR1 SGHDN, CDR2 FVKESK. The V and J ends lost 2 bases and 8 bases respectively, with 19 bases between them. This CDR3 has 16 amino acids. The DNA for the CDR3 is TGTGCCAGCAGCCAATACTTTTCCAGGATTAACTATGAGCAGTTCTTC. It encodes CASSQYFSRINYEQFF.

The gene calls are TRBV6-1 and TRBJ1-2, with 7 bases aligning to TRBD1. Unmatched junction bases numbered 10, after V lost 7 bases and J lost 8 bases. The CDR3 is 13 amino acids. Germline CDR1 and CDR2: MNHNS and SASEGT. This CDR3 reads CASKFGTARGYTF. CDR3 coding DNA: TGTGCCAGCAAGTTTGGGACAGCTCGCGGCTACACCTTC.

CDR3 sequence: CAPVQRPFSETQYF. CDR3 DNA sequence: TGTGCCCCCGTCCAGCGGCCTTTTTCAGAGACCCAGTACTTC. The genes are TRBV30 and TRBJ2-5, with TRBD2 as a possible D gene (5 bases). The length of the CDR3 is 14 residues. The ends were cut back, 8 bases at V and 4 bases at J, with 20 bases in the middle. The germline gives CDR1 GTSNPN, CDR2 SVGIG (reference sequence).

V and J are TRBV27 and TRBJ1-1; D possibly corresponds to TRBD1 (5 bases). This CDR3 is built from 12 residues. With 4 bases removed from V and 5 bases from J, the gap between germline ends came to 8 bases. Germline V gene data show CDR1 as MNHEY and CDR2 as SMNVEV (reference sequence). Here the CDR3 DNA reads TGTGCCAGCAGTTACCGGGGGACTGAAGCTTTCTTT. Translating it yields CASSYRGTEAFF.

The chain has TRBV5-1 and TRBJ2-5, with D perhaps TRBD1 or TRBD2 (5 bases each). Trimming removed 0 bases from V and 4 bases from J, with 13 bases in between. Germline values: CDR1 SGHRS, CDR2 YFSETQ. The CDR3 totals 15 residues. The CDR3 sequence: CASSLVGRETETQYF. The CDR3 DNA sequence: TGCGCCAGCAGCTTGGTGGGACGGGAAACAGAGACCCAGTACTTC.

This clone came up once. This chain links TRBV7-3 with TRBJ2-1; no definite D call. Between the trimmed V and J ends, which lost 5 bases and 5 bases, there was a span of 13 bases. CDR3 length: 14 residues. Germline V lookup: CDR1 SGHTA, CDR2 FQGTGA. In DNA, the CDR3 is TGTGCCAGCAGCCCAAGGGTGGGGAACAATGAGCAGTTCTTC. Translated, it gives CASSPRVGNNEQFF.

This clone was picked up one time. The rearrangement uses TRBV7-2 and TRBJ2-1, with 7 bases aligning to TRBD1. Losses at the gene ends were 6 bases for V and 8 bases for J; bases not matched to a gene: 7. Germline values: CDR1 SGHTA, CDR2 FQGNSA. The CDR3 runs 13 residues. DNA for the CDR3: TGTGCCAGCAGGCGCGACAGGGCGGATGAGCAGTTCTTC. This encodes CASRRDRADEQFF.